This T cell receptor beta chain was obtained from a study of blood T cell repertoires in COVID-19. Study details: COVID-19 samples, acute and convalescent, were from the United States, Italy and Spain.

This CDR3 has 12 amino acids. The germline V and J ends were trimmed by 5 bases and 9 bases, with 11 bases remaining between them. The germline gives CDR1 MNHEY, CDR2 SVGAGI. The assay was immunoSEQ multiplex PCR, and TCRdb's table has in-frame clones only and misses some. The sample includes about 40,000 clones, 87% of them seen just once. The receptor comes from an elderly woman with active COVID-19. Specimen: peripheral blood. The chain couples TRBV6-5 to TRBJ2-1; a weak D match, TRBD2 (5 bases). CDR3: CASSPSSGEQFF. The CDR3 DNA is TGTGCCAGCAGTCCTAGCTCGGGTGAGCAGTTCTTC.